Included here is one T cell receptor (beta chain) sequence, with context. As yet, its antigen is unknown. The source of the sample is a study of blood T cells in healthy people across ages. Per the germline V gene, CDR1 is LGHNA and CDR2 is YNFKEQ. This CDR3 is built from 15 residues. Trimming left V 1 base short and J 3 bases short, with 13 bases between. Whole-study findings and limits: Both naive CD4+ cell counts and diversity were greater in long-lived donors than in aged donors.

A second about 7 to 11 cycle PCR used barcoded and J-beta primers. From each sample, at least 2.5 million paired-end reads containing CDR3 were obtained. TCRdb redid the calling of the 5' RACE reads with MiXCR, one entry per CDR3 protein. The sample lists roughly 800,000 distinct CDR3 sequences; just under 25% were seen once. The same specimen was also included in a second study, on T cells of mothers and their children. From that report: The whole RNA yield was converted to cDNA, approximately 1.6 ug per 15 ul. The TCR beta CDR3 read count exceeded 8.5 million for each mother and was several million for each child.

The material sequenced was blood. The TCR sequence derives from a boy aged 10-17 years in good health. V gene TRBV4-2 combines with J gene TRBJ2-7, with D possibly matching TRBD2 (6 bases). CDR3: CASSQALGGSYEQYF. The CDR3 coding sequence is TGTGCCAGCAGCCAAGCCCTCGGGGGAAGCTACGAGCAGTACTTC.